This record covers a single T cell receptor (beta chain). Its antigen is undetermined. This entry belongs to a study of cytomegalovirus exposure and HLA in healthy donors. Regarding the study as a whole: Association of a missense DCLRE1C variant with TCR beta V- and J-gene trimming was reported in a later analysis. A list of around 160 TCR beta chains associated with cytomegalovirus was given. Another analysis was done later, and it associated 15,000 to 20,000 TCR beta sequences with HLA alleles at 0.05 false discovery rate.

Germline loops: CDR1 MDHEN, CDR2 SYDVKM. This CDR3 has 15 residues. The V end lost 2 bases, the J end lost 4 bases, and 14 bases lay between the germline ends. Amplification used 60 Vbeta primers and 13 Jbeta primers. Profiled with immunoSEQ multiplex PCR; TCRdb holds only in-frame clones, not every one. This table holds 150,000 to 180,000 clones, over 70% found once. The sequence was collected from a man between 25 and 39 years old in good health and CMV-seropositive. Sequenced: PBMCs. This chain uses TRBV28 with TRBJ1-1; maybe TRBD1 (6 bases). The CDR3 sequence: CASSLPLTGSTEAFF. The CDR3 DNA reads as TGTGCCAGCAGTTTACCCCTCACAGGGAGCACTGAAGCTTTCTTT.